The 29 T cell receptor beta chains below all came from one sample that was sequenced in a study of shared clonotypes between healthy human individuals. Sequenced by immunoSEQ multiplex PCR; TCRdb stores in-frame clones only, minus some. Among about 1,500,000 clones, roughly 96% were seen once, and the ten largest hold over 1%. The sequenced sample was naive CD4+ T cells sorted from blood. Subset: CD45RA+ positively selected. These receptors were collected from a man aged 25 to 40 in good health.

The chain combines TRBV28 with TRBJ2-6; D is perhaps TRBD1 (6 bases). The germline V gene encodes CDR1 MDHEN and CDR2 SYDVKM. This CDR3 is 13 amino acids long. V lost 3 bases to trimming and J lost 12 bases, with 12 bases between them. CDR3 nucleotides: TGTGCCAGCAGTTTTACAGGGTTTGTCGTCCTGACTTTC. Amino acid sequence: CASSFTGFVVLTF.

The rearrangement uses TRBV10-3 and TRBJ2-3, with D perhaps TRBD1 (6 bases). Germline V lookup: CDR1 ENHRY, CDR2 SYGVKD. The CDR3 extends over 14 amino acids. V lost 6 bases, J lost 3 bases, and 13 bases lay in between. The CDR3 loop is CAIRNRERTDTQYF. As DNA, the CDR3 is TGTGCCATCAGGAACAGGGAGAGGACAGATACGCAGTATTTT.

The chain is built from TRBV6-1 and TRBJ2-1, with D possibly being TRBD2 (6 bases). V was trimmed by 6 bases and J by 4 bases, leaving 16 bases between them. The CDR3 spans 15 residues. CDR1 and CDR2 from the germline V gene are MNHNS and SASEGT. CDR3 sequence reads: CASREGPILYNEQFF. CDR3 DNA sequence: TGTGCCAGCAGGGAGGGGCCCATCCTTTACAATGAGCAGTTCTTC.

The chain employs TRBV9 and TRBJ1-3; D may be TRBD1 (5 bases). CDR3 size: 15 residues. V lost 4 bases and J lost 0, with 11 bases in between. CDR1 and CDR2 from the germline V gene are SGDLS and YYNGEE. The chain's CDR3 is CASSPRGSSGNTIYF. The CDR3 DNA reads as TGTGCCAGCAGCCCCCGGGGGTCCTCTGGAAACACCATATATTTT.

The chain links TRBV7-6 to TRBJ1-5; D is ambiguous. The germline V gene has CDR1 SGHVS and CDR2 FNYEAQ. The V and J ends lost 4 bases and 3 bases respectively, with 4 bases between them. The length of the CDR3 is 12 residues. The CDR3 loop reads CASSSINQPQHF. The DNA of the CDR3 is TGTGCCAGCAGCTCAATCAATCAGCCCCAGCATTTT.

This clone was counted a single time. J is TRBJ2-1 and V is TRBV5-1, with D hard to call. V shed 0 bases and J shed 8 bases, with 18 bases lying between them. Per the germline V gene, CDR1 is SGHRS and CDR2 is YFSETQ. The CDR3 is 16 amino acids. This CDR3 is CASSLDATSTFYEQFF. The CDR3, as DNA: TGCGCCAGCAGCTTGGACGCGACCTCCACCTTTTATGAGCAGTTCTTC.

This chain links TRBV5-1 with TRBJ2-3; maybe TRBD2 (6 bases). With 1 base removed from V and 2 bases from J, the gap between germline ends came to 14 bases. The CDR3 has 16 residues. The germline V gene encodes CDR1 SGHRS and CDR2 YFSETQ. The CDR3 loop reads CASSLYPSAVTDTQYF. CDR3 bases: TGCGCCAGCAGCTTGTATCCTAGCGCGGTCACAGATACGCAGTATTTT.

The chain uses TRBV27 and TRBJ2-1; unclear D gene. With 2 bases removed from V and 0 bases from J, the gap between germline ends came to 11 bases. CDR3 length: 16 amino acids. In germline, CDR1 is MNHEY, CDR2 SMNVEV (reference sequence). The CDR3 DNA reads as TGTGCCAGCAGTTTACTCCCACAGAGCTCCTACAATGAGCAGTTCTTC. Translation gives CASSLLPQSSYNEQFF.

On this clone: Other nucleotide sequences from this sample produce the same CDR3. This chain joins TRBV28 and TRBJ1-1; D might be TRBD1 (6 bases). Trimming left V 6 bases short and J 5 bases short, with 10 bases between. The CDR3 runs 12 residues. Germline V gene lookup returns CDR1 MDHEN and CDR2 SYDVKM. CDR3 region: CASSQRGTEAFF. In DNA form, the CDR3 reads TGTGCCAGCAGCCAGAGGGGGACTGAAGCTTTCTTT. The entire variable domain, with the rest obtained from reference TRBV28 and TRBJ1-1, is as follows: DVKVTQSSRYLVKRTGEKVFLECVQDMDHENMFWYRQDPGLGLRLIYFSYDVKMKEKGDIPEGYSVSREKKERFSLILESASTNQTSMYLCASSQRGTEAFFGQGTRLTVV.

V usage is TRBV9 and J usage is TRBJ2-1; 12 bases fit TRBD2. Germline assignment: CDR1 SGDLS and CDR2 YYNGEE. The V gene end was trimmed by 0 bases and the J gene end by 10 bases; junction bases not matched to a gene: 11. CDR3 length: 17 residues. This chain's CDR3 is CASSVATLAGGPSEQFF. CDR3 nucleotide sequence: TGTGCCAGCAGCGTAGCTACGCTAGCGGGAGGGCCAAGCGAGCAGTTCTTC. Looking up the rest from reference TRBV9 and TRBJ2-1 gives the full variable domain: DSGVTQTPKHLITATGQRVTLRCSPRSGDLSVYWYQQSLDQGLQFLIQYYNGEERAKGNILERFSAQQFPDLHSELNLSSLELGDSALYFCASSVATLAGGPSEQFFGPGTRLTVL.

This clone showed up just once. The V gene is TRBV5-1, the J gene TRBJ2-5; 12 bases match TRBD2. V dropped 4 bases and J dropped 4; count of bases not matched to a gene: 5. Germline V gives CDR1 SGHRS, CDR2 YFSETQ. The CDR3 consists of 15 residues. CDR3: CASSTGTSGLETQYF. For the CDR3, the DNA is TGCGCCAGCAGCACCGGGACTAGCGGGTTAGAGACCCAGTACTTC.

The chain couples TRBV28 to TRBJ2-2, with D perhaps TRBD1 (6 bases). The length of the CDR3 is 14 residues. The germline gives CDR1 MDHEN, CDR2 SYDVKM. Trimming took off 6 bases at V and 3 bases at J, with 11 bases between the two ends. The CDR3 coding sequence is TGTGCCAGCAGCCATTCAGGGGACACCGGGGAGCTGTTTTTT. It codes for CASSHSGDTGELFF.

The chain carries TRBV28 and TRBJ2-5, with 13 bases matching TRBD2. This CDR3 region has 17 residues. The V gene end was trimmed by 3 bases and the J gene end by 5 bases; junction bases not matched to a gene: 9. CDR1 is MDHEN and CDR2 is SYDVKM in the germline V gene. The CDR3 protein is CASSFSPGLAGRETQYF. The CDR3 DNA reads as TGTGCCAGCAGTTTCTCTCCGGGACTAGCGGGACGGGAGACCCAGTACTTC.

The chain employs TRBV7-2 and TRBJ2-7; a possible D gene is TRBD1 (5 bases). Germline CDR1 SGHTA, CDR2 FQGNSA. The CDR3 consists of 15 residues. Trimming pared 1 base from V and 6 bases from J, leaving 16 bases between. The DNA for the CDR3 is TGTGCCAGCAGCTTAGAGGGGCCTTCGGTCGGCGAGCAGTACTTC. It is translated as CASSLEGPSVGEQYF. Full variable domain (missing parts from reference TRBV7-2 and TRBJ2-7): GAGVSQSPSNKVTEKGKDVELRCDPISGHTALYWYRQSLGQGLEFLIYFQGNSAPDKSGLPSDRFSAERTGGSVSTLTIQRTQQEDSAVYLCASSLEGPSVGEQYFGPGTRLTVT.

The chain carries TRBV29-1 and TRBJ2-5; D might be TRBD2 (6 bases). Trimming removed 6 bases at V and 7 bases at J, with 18 bases between. Per germline, CDR1 SQVTM and CDR2 ANQGSEA. The CDR3 is 13 amino acids. The CDR3, as DNA: TGCAGCGTGCTCGGGACTCCAGTAGGGACCCAGTACTTC. It codes for CSVLGTPVGTQYF.

The gene calls are TRBV4-3 and TRBJ2-3; perhaps TRBD2 as D (5 bases). Germline V lookup: CDR1 LGHNA, CDR2 YSLEER. The germline V and J ends were trimmed by 1 base and 7 bases, with 12 bases remaining between them. The length of the CDR3 is 14 residues. Here the CDR3 reads CASSQGDYLHTQYF. The DNA of the CDR3 is TGCGCCAGCAGCCAAGGAGACTACCTTCATACGCAGTATTTT.

V and J are TRBV5-8 and TRBJ1-5; 7 positions match TRBD1. J lost 0 bases, V lost 1 base, and 13 bases had no gene match. The CDR3 contains 19 residues. CDR1 and CDR2 (germline): SGHTS, YDEGEE. The CDR3 DNA reads as TGTGCCAGCAGCTTGTTTCGTCGGACAGGATATTATAGCAATCAGCCCCAGCATTTT. It encodes CASSLFRRTGYYSNQPQHF.

The chain carries TRBV27 and TRBJ2-1, with 11 bases matching TRBD2. With 4 bases clipped from V and 9 bases from J, the junction kept 17 bases outside the gene matches. The CDR3 is made up of 18 amino acids. The germline V gene has CDR1 MNHEY and CDR2 SMNVEV (reference sequence). The CDR3 loop is CASSSPGRLAGIWGEQFF. The DNA for the CDR3 is TGTGCCAGCAGTTCACCTGGAAGACTAGCGGGAATATGGGGTGAGCAGTTCTTC.

The genes are TRBV25-1 and TRBJ2-1, with TRBD2 matching 9 bases. V was clipped by 3 bases and J by 6 bases; unmatched bases: 6. The CDR3 sequence is 15 residues long. CDR1 and CDR2 (germline): MGHDK, SYGVNS. CDR3 DNA sequence: TGTGCCAGCAGTGACCGGCGGGAGGGCCTCAATGAGCAGTTCTTC. It is translated as CASSDRREGLNEQFF.

The rearrangement links TRBV9 to TRBJ2-5; D is ambiguous. The CDR3 sequence is 14 residues long. Trimming pared 0 bases from V and 1 base from J, leaving 7 bases between. Germline CDR1 is SGDLS and CDR2 is YYNGEE. This CDR3 is CASSVDKVQETQYF. In DNA, the CDR3 is TGTGCCAGCAGCGTAGATAAAGTCCAAGAGACCCAGTACTTC.

The rearrangement uses TRBV27 and TRBJ1-1; D possibly corresponds to TRBD1 (5 bases). Germline V gene lookup returns CDR1 MNHEY and CDR2 SMNVEV (reference sequence). The CDR3 covers 15 residues. V dropped 3 bases and J dropped 8 bases, with 19 bases sitting between them. The CDR3 DNA sequence: TGTGCCAGCAGTTTCACTCCGGGACCGTTATCAGAAGCTTTCTTT. Its translation is CASSFTPGPLSEAFF.

The chain employs TRBV27 and TRBJ2-1, with D possibly being TRBD2 (6 bases). CDR3 size: 15 residues. Trimming shortened V by 5 bases and J by 3 bases, and 14 bases separated the two germline ends. Germline values: CDR1 MNHEY, CDR2 SMNVEV (reference sequence). Here the CDR3 DNA reads TGTGCCAGCAGTCTGGACTATCCTCGCTACAATGAGCAGTTCTTC. Translating gives CASSLDYPRYNEQFF.

This chain links TRBV5-1 with TRBJ1-1; no reliable D call. V dropped 0 bases and J dropped 0 bases, with 9 bases sitting between them. This CDR3 is built from 15 residues. CDR1 is SGHRS, CDR2 YFSETQ, per germline. The CDR3: CASSLGAPMNTEAFF. The CDR3 DNA reads TGCGCCAGCAGCTTGGGAGCTCCCATGAACACTGAAGCTTTCTTT.

This clone was detected only once. The chain combines TRBV20-1 with TRBJ2-5; TRBD2 agrees at 8 bases. The CDR3 loop spans 11 amino acids. The germline V gene encodes CDR1 DFQATT and CDR2 SNEGSKA (reference sequence). The ends lost 7 bases at V and 4 bases at J; junction bases unmatched: 2. The CDR3 sequence: CSGAGGETQYF. CDR3 coding DNA: TGCAGTGGGGCGGGGGGAGAGACCCAGTACTTC.

This chain links TRBV19 with TRBJ2-1; D is tentatively TRBD1 or TRBD2 (6 bases each). Germline loops: CDR1 LNHDA, CDR2 SQIVND (reference sequence). V lost 3 bases and J 3 bases, leaving 12 bases between the germline ends. The CDR3 runs 15 residues. CDR3 coding DNA: TGTGCCAGTAGTATCCGGGGGCCCCTCTACAATGAGCAGTTCTTC. Protein: CASSIRGPLYNEQFF. The full variable domain, rest sourced from reference TRBV19 and TRBJ2-1, is DGGITQSPKYLFRKEGQNVTLSCEQNLNHDAMYWYRQDPGQGLRLIYYSQIVNDFQKGDIAEGYSVSREKKESFPLTVTSAQKNPTAFYLCASSIRGPLYNEQFFGPGTRLTVL.

The V call is TRBV5-1, the J call TRBJ1-1, with no clear D. V lost 0 bases to trimming and J lost 4 bases, with 10 bases between them. Germline V gives CDR1 SGHRS, CDR2 YFSETQ. The CDR3 is 14 amino acids. CDR3 in amino acids: CASSLATSATEAFF. CDR3 nucleotide sequence: TGCGCCAGCAGCTTGGCGACAAGCGCCACTGAAGCTTTCTTT.

The chain is built from TRBV18 and TRBJ2-7; D is perhaps TRBD1 or TRBD2 (5 bases each). Germline-derived CDR1 and CDR2 are KGHSH and LQKENI. V dropped 3 bases and J dropped 2 bases, with 11 bases sitting between them. The length of the CDR3 is 14 residues. The CDR3 loop reads CASSPGDGPYEQYF. The CDR3 coding sequence is TGTGCCAGCTCACCGGGGGACGGCCCCTACGAGCAGTACTTC.

This clone showed up just once. The V call is TRBV7-2, the J call TRBJ1-1, with 11 bases lining up with TRBD1. The CDR3 has 14 amino acids. CDR1 is SGHTA, CDR2 FQGNSA, per germline. V shed 4 bases, J shed 3 bases, and the junction held 1 base outside the gene matches. The CDR3 protein is CASSWDRGDTEAFF. The CDR3 region has the DNA TGTGCCAGCAGCTGGGACAGGGGGGACACTGAAGCTTTCTTT.

The chain recombines TRBV18 with TRBJ2-1; 7 nucleotides align to TRBD1. After removal of 3 bases from V and 2 bases from J, the junction contained 10 bases not matched to a gene. The CDR3 contains 17 residues. The germline gives CDR1 KGHSH, CDR2 LQKENI. In nucleotides, the CDR3 is TGTGCCAGCTCACCGCGGCCTGGGACAGACCCCTACAATGAGCAGTTCTTC. Its translation: CASSPRPGTDPYNEQFF. The variable domain in full, with the rest retrieved from reference TRBV18 and TRBJ2-1, is NAGVMQNPRHLVRRRGQEARLRCSPMKGHSHVYWYRQLPEEGLKFMVYLQKENIIDESGMPKERFSAEFPKEGPSILRIQQVVRGDSAAYFCASSPRPGTDPYNEQFFGPGTRLTVL.